Listed below are T cell receptor beta chains from one sample, sequenced in a study of T cells after yellow fever vaccination. TCRdb called the 5' RACE reads again in MiXCR, with one record for every CDR3 protein. The sample includes roughly 180,000 distinct CDR3 sequences, 6.2% seen only once; the top ten take nearly 3%. Sequenced material: CD4+ T cells sorted from PBMCs, taken on the day of the first yellow fever vaccination. The receptors come from a man between 18 and 35 years old who received the YFV17D yellow fever vaccine. CDR3s include the opening cysteine and the closing phenylalanine or tryptophan. Fields, in order: J gene, V gene, D gene, clone size, CDR3 protein, CDR3 DNA. A D gene is named only where the DNA matches it firmly. Clone sizes are given selectively: once, few, many, or a class where the clone is expanded.

>TRBJ1-1|TRBV20-1|TRBD1|NA
CSASDRARTAFF
TGCAGTGCCTCCGACAGGGCCCGAACGGCTTTCTTT
>TRBJ1-2|TRBV11-1|NA|NA
CASSRQLEDGYTF
TGTGCCAGCAGTCGACAGCTTGAAGATGGCTACACCTTC
>TRBJ1-5|TRBV27|NA|many
CASSLRGGGNQPQHF
TGTGCCAGCAGTTTACGGGGGGGTGGCAATCAGCCCCAGCATTTT
>TRBJ2-6|TRBV5-1|NA|many
CASSLFSGANVLTF
TGCGCCAGCAGCTTGTTCTCTGGGGCCAACGTCCTGACTTTC
>TRBJ2-1|TRBV6-2/TRBV6-3|NA|few
CASSFLTGTFGEQFF
TGTGCCAGCAGTTTCCTCACCGGGACATTTGGGGAGCAGTTCTTC
>TRBJ1-1|TRBV12-3/TRBV12-4|TRBD1|many
CASSVTGGTEAFF
TGTGCCAGCAGTGTCACAGGGGGCACTGAAGCTTTCTTT
>TRBJ1-1|TRBV6-5|NA|NA
CASSYSYTHPVEAFF
TGTGCCAGCAGTTACTCGTACACACACCCCGTTGAAGCTTTCTTT
>TRBJ2-1|TRBV24-1|TRBD2|many
CATSDHAGGAYNEQFF
TGTGCCACCAGTGACCATGCGGGGGGAGCCTACAATGAGCAGTTCTTC
>TRBJ2-2|TRBV5-1|TRBD1|NA
CASNDRDDAGELFF
TGCGCCAGCAACGACAGGGATGATGCCGGGGAGCTGTTTTTT
>TRBJ2-3|TRBV12-3/TRBV12-4|TRBD1|many
CASSPGQDTDTQYF
TGTGCCAGCAGTCCGGGACAGGACACAGATACGCAGTATTTT
>TRBJ2-3|TRBV4-2|TRBD1|many
CASSQLGQGVTDTQYF
TGTGCCAGCAGCCAACTTGGACAGGGAGTCACAGATACGCAGTATTTT
>TRBJ1-1|TRBV5-4|NA|few
CASSGSTFMNTEAFF
TGTGCCAGCAGCGGAAGCACATTTATGAACACTGAAGCTTTCTTT
>TRBJ2-2|TRBV5-1|NA|few
CASSIPEMGLPGELFF
TGCGCCAGCAGCATCCCAGAGATGGGGTTGCCCGGGGAGCTGTTTTTT
>TRBJ2-7|TRBV11-2|NA|many
CASSLGIRHSYEQYF
TGTGCCAGCAGCTTAGGGATCCGGCATAGCTACGAGCAGTACTTC
>TRBJ2-7|TRBV6-5|TRBD1|many
CASRDRGVHEQYF
TGTGCCAGCCGGGACAGGGGGGTCCACGAGCAGTACTTC
>TRBJ2-5|TRBV2|NA|many
CASRTGTTQETQYF
TGTGCCAGCAGAACAGGGACCACCCAAGAGACCCAGTACTTC
>TRBJ2-7|TRBV6-2/TRBV6-3|NA|many
CASTDGGVYPFEQYF
TGTGCCAGCACGGATGGCGGGGTTTATCCTTTCGAGCAGTACTTC
>TRBJ2-6|TRBV6-1|NA|many
CASSAYYASGANVLTF
TGTGCCAGCAGTGCGTACTACGCCTCTGGGGCCAACGTCCTGACTTTC
>TRBJ1-4|TRBV20-1|NA|NA
CSASWGGMGTNEKLFF
TGCAGTGCTAGTTGGGGAGGGATGGGGACTAATGAAAAACTGTTTTTT
>TRBJ1-2|TRBV7-2|TRBD1|many
CASSFRDRVYGYTF
TGTGCCAGCAGCTTCCGGGACAGGGTGTATGGCTACACCTTC
>TRBJ2-2|TRBV15|NA|NA
CATPPPRAGELFF
TGTGCCACTCCCCCCCCCCGGGCCGGGGAGCTGTTTTTT
>TRBJ2-5|TRBV5-1|NA|NA
CASSGGRVQETQYF
TGCGCCAGCAGCGGGGGCAGGGTCCAAGAGACCCAGTACTTC
>TRBJ2-1|TRBV7-3|TRBD1|NA
CASSYDRGRNEQFF
TGTGCCAGCAGCTACGACAGGGGTAGGAATGAGCAGTTCTTC
>TRBJ1-5|TRBV2|NA|few
CASSEVTDNQPQHF
TGTGCCAGCAGTGAAGTAACAGATAATCAGCCCCAGCATTTT
>TRBJ2-3|TRBV20-1|TRBD2|many
CSARPFRAGGHDTSTDTQYF
TGCAGTGCTAGACCCTTTAGAGCGGGGGGCCATGATACTAGCACAGATACGCAGTATTTT